The T cell receptor (beta chain) described here comes from a study of T cells after yellow fever vaccination. Using its own MiXCR run on the 5' RACE reads, TCRdb lists one record per CDR3 protein. The top ten clones hold approximately 43% of a sample with 120,000 or so distinct CDR3 sequences, 13% to 15% of them seen once. This clonotype was seen more than once but under ten times. The junction had 9 bases not matched to a gene; V was cut back by 6 bases and J by 1 base. Per germline, CDR1 MDHEN and CDR2 SYDVKM. CDR3 length: 16 amino acids. The sequencing here drew on CD8+ T cells sorted from PBMCs, taken 5 days after the yellow fever booster vaccination. The origin of this receptor is a man aged 18 to 29 who received the YFV17D yellow fever vaccine. The chain couples TRBV28 to TRBJ2-4; 7 nucleotides align to TRBD1. CDR3 residues: CASRSQQGLAKNIQYF. As DNA, the CDR3 is TGTGCCAGCAGATCTCAACAGGGGTTGGCCAAAAACATTCAGTACTTC.